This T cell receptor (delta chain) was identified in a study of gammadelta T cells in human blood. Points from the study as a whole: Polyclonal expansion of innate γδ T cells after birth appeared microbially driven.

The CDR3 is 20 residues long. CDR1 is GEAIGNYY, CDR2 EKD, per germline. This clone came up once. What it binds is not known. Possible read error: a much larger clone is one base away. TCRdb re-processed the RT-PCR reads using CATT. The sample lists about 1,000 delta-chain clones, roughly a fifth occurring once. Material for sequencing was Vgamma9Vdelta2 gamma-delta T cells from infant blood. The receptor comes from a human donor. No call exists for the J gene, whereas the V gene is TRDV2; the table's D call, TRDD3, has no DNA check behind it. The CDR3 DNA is TGTGCCTGTGACGCCGTACTGGGGGATACGCTCTCCTGGGACACCCGACATATGTTTTTC. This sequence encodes CACDAVLGDTLSWDTRHMFF.